This T cell receptor beta chain was documented in a study of blood T cell repertoires in COVID-19. Study summary: T cells, B-cell-depleted T cells, or PBMCs provided the cDNA or gDNA that served as material.

The CDR3 runs to 13 residues. Germline V lookup: CDR1 LGHDT, CDR2 YNNKEL (reference sequence). Trimming stripped 4 bases from V and 1 base from J, with 7 bases between. Assay: immunoSEQ multiplex PCR; the TCRdb copy retains only in-frame clones and omits some. The profile shows a few hundred thousand clones, more than 70% of them singletons. Sequenced: peripheral blood. The receptor's source is a woman aged 50 to 60 who had recovered from COVID-19. The rearrangement joins TRBV3-1 (or the pseudogene TRBV3-2) to TRBJ1-1; D is unclear. CDR3: CASSLGGNTEAFF. CDR3 nucleotide sequence: TGTGCCAGCAGCCTAGGAGGGAACACTGAAGCTTTCTTT.